A selection of T cell receptor beta chains follows, all from one sample in a study of blood T cells in healthy people across ages. TCRdb re-derived calls from the 5' RACE reads in MiXCR, one entry per CDR3 protein. The data show over 500,000 distinct CDR3 sequences, about 25% seen once. The same specimen was also included in a second study, on T cells of mothers and their children.

Specimen: blood. The receptors were gathered from a boy aged 2 to 9 in good health. Each CDR3 is given with its conserved first and last residue.

cdr3_aa v_call
CASRKDRPFGYEQYF TRBV25-1
CASRRTREAYEQYF TRBV5-1
CSARDGGGSGNNEQFF TRBV20-1
CASSLRREPYEQYF TRBV27
CSASLAGGLAKNIQYF TRBV20-1
CASIERGVVPINSPLHF TRBV28
CAISPTTKNIQYF TRBV10-3
CASSQEASGNYEQYF TRBV4-3
CASSTAGLAGSIQYF TRBV10-2
CASSLEGQGPANTEAFF TRBV7-6
CSGRLGYEQYF TRBV29-1
CASSAHLPGQNQPQHF TRBV2
CSAYGTGGTNTEAFF TRBV20-1
CASSGLGVDGANVLTF TRBV2
CATLSPTSKNTEAFF TRBV15
CASSLGLAERTGELFF TRBV6-6
CASSLAGGEQYF TRBV12-3/TRBV12-4
CASSSTWGGPGRTLQETQYF TRBV11-1
CSVGRGQGIYEQYF TRBV29-1
CASSTGQGGGYGYTF TRBV6-6
CASGPRPAEAFF TRBV12-5
CASSQGQGLTYEQYF TRBV5-1
CASSLAGTQEYGELFF TRBV5-1
CASSFVSAVGTQYF TRBV11-2
CASSLEGGRGGETQYF TRBV12-3/TRBV12-4
CASSLAQGNNEKLFF TRBV7-9
CASSPGRASKGTGELFF TRBV9
CASSYGGGAETQYF TRBV6-5
CSASLVAGVWGFQETQYF TRBV20-1
CTSGERVYEQYF TRBV10-3
CASSPWGEGNQPQHF TRBV12-3/TRBV12-4
CASSQAGQGGYNEQFF TRBV3-1
CASSSHPLEQYF TRBV12-3/TRBV12-4
CASSMGQGAYGYTF TRBV5-6
CSVDRGGYEQYF TRBV29-1
CASSLASRGPDLNYGYTF TRBV5-1
CAGSLQGSFGNTIYF TRBV12-3/TRBV12-4
CASSDLGRETQYF TRBV2
CASSAEIIGNTIYF TRBV11-2
CASTQEDGPNGYTF TRBV6-4
CASRGQAPTEAFF TRBV2
CASSYGTMADTQYF TRBV6-6
CASSALLNTEQFF TRBV2
CASSYGRVVPGELFF TRBV4-3
CASSSPGQTLNEQFF TRBV6-5
CASSYPEVGF TRBV6-5
CATSRDLRQAVQETQYF TRBV15
CAWSGRGGYTF TRBV30
CASSSGLASFEQYF TRBV6-2/TRBV6-3
CASSFFLEETQYF TRBV5-1
CASSQGTRLALSPLHF TRBV3-1
CASSLARGGRDSITSSYNEQFF TRBV11-1
CAISELHSGDTIYF TRBV10-3
CAISESLAGAPYEQYF TRBV10-3
CSARELGGTGELFF TRBV20-1
CASRLSGGPAGNEQYF TRBV25-1
CASSLWVGGYSGNTIYF TRBV7-9
CASSRVKSYNEQFF TRBV7-9